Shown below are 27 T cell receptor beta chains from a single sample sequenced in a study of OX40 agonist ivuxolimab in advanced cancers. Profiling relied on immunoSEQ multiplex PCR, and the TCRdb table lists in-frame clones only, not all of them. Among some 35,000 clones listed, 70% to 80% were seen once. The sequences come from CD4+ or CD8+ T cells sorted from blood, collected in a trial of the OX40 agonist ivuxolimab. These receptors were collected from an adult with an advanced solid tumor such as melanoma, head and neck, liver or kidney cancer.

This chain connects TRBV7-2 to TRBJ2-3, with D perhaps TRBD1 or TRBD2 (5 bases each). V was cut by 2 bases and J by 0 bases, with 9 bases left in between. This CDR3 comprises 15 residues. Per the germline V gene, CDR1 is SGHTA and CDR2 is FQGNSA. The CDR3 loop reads CASSLKGPSTDTQYF. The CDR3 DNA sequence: TGTGCCAGCAGCTTAAAGGGACCTAGCACAGATACGCAGTATTTT.

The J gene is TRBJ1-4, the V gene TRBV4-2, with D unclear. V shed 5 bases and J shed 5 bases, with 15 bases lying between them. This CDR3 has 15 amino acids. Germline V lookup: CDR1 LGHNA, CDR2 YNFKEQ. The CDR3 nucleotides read TGTGCCAGCAGCAAACCGGGAAGCACAAATGAAAAACTGTTTTTT. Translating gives CASSKPGSTNEKLFF.

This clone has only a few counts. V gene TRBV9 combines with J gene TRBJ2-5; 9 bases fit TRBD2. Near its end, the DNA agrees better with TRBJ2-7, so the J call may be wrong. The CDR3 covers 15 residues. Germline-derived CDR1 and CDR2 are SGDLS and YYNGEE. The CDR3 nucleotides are TGTGCCAGCAGCCCTAGCGGGGTTCCCTCCTACGAGCAGTACTTC. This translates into CASSPSGVPSYEQYF.

The CDR3 is CASRPPPRETQYF. In nucleotides, the CDR3 is TGTGCCAGCAGGCCCCCGCCGAGAGAGACCCAGTACTTC. The V call is TRBV5-8, the J call TRBJ2-5; D remains unclear. Germline CDR1 SGHTS, CDR2 YDEGEE. The CDR3 contains 13 residues. Trimming cost V 5 bases and J 4 bases, with 12 bases left between them.

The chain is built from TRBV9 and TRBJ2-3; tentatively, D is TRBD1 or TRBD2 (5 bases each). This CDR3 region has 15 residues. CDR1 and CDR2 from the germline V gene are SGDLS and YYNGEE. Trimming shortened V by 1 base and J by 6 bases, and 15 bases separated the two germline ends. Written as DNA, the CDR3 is TGTGCCAGCAGCGTACTCTCGAGAGGGACCGATACGCAGTATTTT. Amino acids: CASSVLSRGTDTQYF.

CDR3 DNA: TGTGCCAGCAGTACAGGGGGTTGGTCCTACAATGAGCAGTTCTTC. It codes for CASSTGGWSYNEQFF. The chain uses TRBV27 and TRBJ2-1; 8 nucleotides agree with TRBD1. The CDR3 runs to 15 residues. After removal of 5 bases from V and 1 base from J, the junction contained 4 bases not matched to a gene. Germline V gene lookup returns CDR1 MNHEY and CDR2 SMNVEV (reference sequence).

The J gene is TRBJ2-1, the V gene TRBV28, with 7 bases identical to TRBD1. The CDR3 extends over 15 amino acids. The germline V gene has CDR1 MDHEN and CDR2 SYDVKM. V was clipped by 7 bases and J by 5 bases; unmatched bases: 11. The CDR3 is CASKFAGGSNNEQFF. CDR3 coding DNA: TGTGCCAGCAAGTTCGCAGGGGGATCTAACAATGAGCAGTTCTTC. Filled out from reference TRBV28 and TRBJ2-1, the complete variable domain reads DVKVTQSSRYLVKRTGEKVFLECVQDMDHENMFWYRQDPGLGLRLIYFSYDVKMKEKGDIPEGYSVSREKKERFSLILESASTNQTSMYLCASKFAGGSNNEQFFGPGTRLTVL.

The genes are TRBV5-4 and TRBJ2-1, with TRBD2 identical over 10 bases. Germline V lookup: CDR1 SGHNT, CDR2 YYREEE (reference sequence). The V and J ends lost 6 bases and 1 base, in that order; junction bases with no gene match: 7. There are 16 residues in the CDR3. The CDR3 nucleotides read TGTGCCAGCACCCGTTTAGCGGGGGGTTCCTACAATGAGCAGTTCTTC. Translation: CASTRLAGGSYNEQFF.

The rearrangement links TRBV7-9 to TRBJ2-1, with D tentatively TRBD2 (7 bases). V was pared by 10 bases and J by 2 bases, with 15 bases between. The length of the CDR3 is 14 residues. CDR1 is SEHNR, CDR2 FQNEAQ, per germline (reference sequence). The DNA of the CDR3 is TGTGCCACCCCGGTGGGGGGGCCCTACAATGAGCAGTTCTTC. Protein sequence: CATPVGGPYNEQFF. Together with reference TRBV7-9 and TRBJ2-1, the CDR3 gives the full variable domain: DTGVSQNPRHKITKRGQNVTFRCDPISEHNRLYWYRQTLGQGPEFLTYFQNEAQLEKSRLLSDRFSAERPKGSFSTLEIQRTEQGDSAMYLCATPVGGPYNEQFFGPGTRLTVL.

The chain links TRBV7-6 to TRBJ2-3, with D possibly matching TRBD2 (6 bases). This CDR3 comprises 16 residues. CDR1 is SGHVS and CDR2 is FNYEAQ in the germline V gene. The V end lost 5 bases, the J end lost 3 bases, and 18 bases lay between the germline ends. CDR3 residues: CASSLAGGPGTDTQYF. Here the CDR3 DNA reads TGTGCCAGCAGCCTCGCTGGAGGGCCCGGGACAGATACGCAGTATTTT. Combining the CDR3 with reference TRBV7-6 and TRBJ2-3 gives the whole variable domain GAGVSQSPRYKVTKRGQDVALRCDPISGHVSLYWYRQALGQGPEFLTYFNYEAQQDKSGLPNDRFSAERPEGSISTLTIQRTEQRDSAMYRCASSLAGGPGTDTQYFGPGTRLTVL.

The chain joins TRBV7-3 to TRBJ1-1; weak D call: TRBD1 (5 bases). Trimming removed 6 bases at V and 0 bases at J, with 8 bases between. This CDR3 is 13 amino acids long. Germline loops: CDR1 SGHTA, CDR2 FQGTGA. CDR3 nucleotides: TGTGCCAGCAGTTTACAGGTGAACACTGAAGCTTTCTTT. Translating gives CASSLQVNTEAFF.

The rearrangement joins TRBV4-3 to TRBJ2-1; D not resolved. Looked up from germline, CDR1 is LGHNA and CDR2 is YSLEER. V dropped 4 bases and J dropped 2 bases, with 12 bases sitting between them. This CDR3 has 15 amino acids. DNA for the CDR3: TGCGCCAGCAGCCCCGAACGGAACCCCTACAATGAGCAGTTCTTC. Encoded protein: CASSPERNPYNEQFF.

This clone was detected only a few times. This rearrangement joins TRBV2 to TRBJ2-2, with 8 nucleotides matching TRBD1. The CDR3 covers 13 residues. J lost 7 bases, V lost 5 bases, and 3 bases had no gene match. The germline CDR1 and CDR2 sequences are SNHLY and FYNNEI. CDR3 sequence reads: CASSRQGFGELFF. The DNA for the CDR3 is TGTGCCAGCAGTAGACAGGGGTTCGGGGAGCTGTTTTTT.

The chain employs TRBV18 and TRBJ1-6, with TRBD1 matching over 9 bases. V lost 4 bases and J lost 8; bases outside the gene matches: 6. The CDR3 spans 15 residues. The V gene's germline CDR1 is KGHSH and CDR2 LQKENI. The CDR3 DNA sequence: TGTGCCAGCTCACAAGGGACAGGGAGATATTCACCCCTCCACTTT. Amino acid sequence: CASSQGTGRYSPLHF.

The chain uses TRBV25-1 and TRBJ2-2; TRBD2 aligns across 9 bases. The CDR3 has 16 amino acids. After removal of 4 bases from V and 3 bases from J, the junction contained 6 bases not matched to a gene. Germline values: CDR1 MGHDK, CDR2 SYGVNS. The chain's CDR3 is CASSGLAGRDTGELFF. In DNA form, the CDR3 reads TGTGCCAGCAGTGGTCTAGCGGGGCGGGACACCGGGGAGCTGTTTTTT.

The CDR3 protein is CASSLEFGGATDTQYF. The CDR3 DNA sequence: TGTGCCAGCAGCTTAGAGTTTGGGGGGGCGACAGATACGCAGTATTTT. The chain links TRBV11-2 to TRBJ2-3; TRBD2 is a possible D gene (7 bases). V lost 0 bases and J 3 bases, leaving 13 bases between the germline ends. The CDR3 length is 16 residues. Germline values: CDR1 SGHAT, CDR2 FQNNGV.

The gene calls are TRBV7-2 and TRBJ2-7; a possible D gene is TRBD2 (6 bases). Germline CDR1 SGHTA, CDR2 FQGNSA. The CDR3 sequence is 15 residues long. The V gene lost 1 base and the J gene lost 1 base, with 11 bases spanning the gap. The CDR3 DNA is TGTGCCAGCAGCTTAGGACCTAGCGAATCCTACGAGCAGTACTTC. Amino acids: CASSLGPSESYEQYF.

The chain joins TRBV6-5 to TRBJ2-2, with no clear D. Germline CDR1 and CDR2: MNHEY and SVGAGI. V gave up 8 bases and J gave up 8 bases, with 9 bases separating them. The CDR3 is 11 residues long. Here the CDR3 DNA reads TGTGCCAGCCACCTAGGGGGGGAGCTGTTTTTT. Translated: CASHLGGELFF.

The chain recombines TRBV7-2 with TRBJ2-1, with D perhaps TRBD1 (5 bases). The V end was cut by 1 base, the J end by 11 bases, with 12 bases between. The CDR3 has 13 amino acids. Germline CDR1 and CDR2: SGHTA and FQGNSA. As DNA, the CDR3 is TGTGCCAGCAGCTTAGAGGGGCCCGGGCAGCAGTTCTTC. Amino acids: CASSLEGPGQQFF.

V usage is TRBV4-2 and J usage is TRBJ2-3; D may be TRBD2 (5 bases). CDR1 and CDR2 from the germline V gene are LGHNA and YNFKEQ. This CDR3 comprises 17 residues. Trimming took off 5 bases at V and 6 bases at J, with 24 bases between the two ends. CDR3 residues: CASSSSALASKADTQYF. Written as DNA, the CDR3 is TGTGCCAGCAGCTCATCGGCTTTAGCGAGTAAAGCGGATACGCAGTATTTT.

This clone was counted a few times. This CDR3 reads CAISESSGRLEKLFF. The DNA for the CDR3 is TGTGCCATCAGTGAGTCGAGTGGGCGGCTTGAAAAACTGTTTTTT. J is TRBJ1-4 and V is TRBV10-3; no clear D gene. Per germline, CDR1 ENHRY and CDR2 SYGVKD. The CDR3 spans 15 residues. Trimming shortened V by 0 bases and J by 7 bases, and 12 bases separated the two germline ends.

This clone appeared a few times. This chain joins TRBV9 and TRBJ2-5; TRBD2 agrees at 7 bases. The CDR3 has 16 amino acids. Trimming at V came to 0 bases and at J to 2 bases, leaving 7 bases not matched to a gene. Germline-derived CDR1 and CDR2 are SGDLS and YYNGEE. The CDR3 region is CASSVGPAGLQETQYF. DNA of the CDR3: TGTGCCAGCAGCGTAGGCCCAGCGGGGTTACAAGAGACCCAGTACTTC.

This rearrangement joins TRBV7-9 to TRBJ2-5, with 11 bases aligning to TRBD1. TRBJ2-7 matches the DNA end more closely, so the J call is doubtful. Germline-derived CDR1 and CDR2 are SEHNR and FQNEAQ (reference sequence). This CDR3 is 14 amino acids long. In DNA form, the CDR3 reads TGTGCCAGCAGCCCCGGGACAGGGGGCTACGAGCAGTACTTC. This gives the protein CASSPGTGGYEQYF.

Here the CDR3 DNA reads TGTGCCAGCAGCTTCCGCCCCTACTACGAGCAGTACTTC. Encoded protein: CASSFRPYYEQYF. The V and J genes are TRBV11-2 and TRBJ2-7; D unresolved. Looked up from germline, CDR1 is SGHAT and CDR2 is FQNNGV. V was clipped by 3 bases and J by 3 bases, with 9 bases between them. The CDR3 contains 13 residues.

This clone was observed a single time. CDR3 DNA: TGTGCTAGTGCCCCCCGGAGGGATTGGGACACTGAAGCTTTCTTT. This gives the protein CASAPRRDWDTEAFF. The chain employs TRBV12-5 and TRBJ1-1; no reliable D call. Trimming shortened V by 7 bases and J by 3 bases, and 18 bases separated the two germline ends. The CDR3 runs 15 residues. Germline CDR1 LGHNT, CDR2 FRNRAP.

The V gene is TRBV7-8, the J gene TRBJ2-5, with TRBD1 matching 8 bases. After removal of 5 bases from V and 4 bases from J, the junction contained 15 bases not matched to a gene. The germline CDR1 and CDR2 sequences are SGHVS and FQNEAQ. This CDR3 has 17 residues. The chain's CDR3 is CASSPPRDRGFGETQYF. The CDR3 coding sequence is TGTGCCAGCAGCCCGCCACGTGACAGGGGATTCGGAGAGACCCAGTACTTC. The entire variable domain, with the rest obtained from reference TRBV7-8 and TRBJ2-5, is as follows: GAGVSQSPRYKVAKRGQDVALRCDPISGHVSLFWYQQALGQGPEFLTYFQNEAQLDKSGLPSDRFFAERPEGSVSTLKIQRTQQEDSAVYLCASSPPRDRGFGETQYFGPGTRLLVL.

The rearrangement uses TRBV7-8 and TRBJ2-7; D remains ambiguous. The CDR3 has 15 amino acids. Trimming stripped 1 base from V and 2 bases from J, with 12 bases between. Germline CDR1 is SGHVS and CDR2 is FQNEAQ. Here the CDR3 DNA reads TGTGCCAGCAGCTTAGGCGCCACGCATGCCTACGAGCAGTACTTC. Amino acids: CASSLGATHAYEQYF.